Below, 4 T cell receptor beta chains from the same sample are listed, as sequenced in a study of OX40 agonist ivuxolimab in advanced cancers. The repertoire was sequenced with immunoSEQ multiplex PCR; TCRdb's copy has only in-frame clones and lacks some. Of around 63,000 clones in the sample, more than 65% were seen once. Sequencing used CD4+ or CD8+ T cells sorted from blood, obtained in a trial of the OX40 agonist ivuxolimab. The receptors originated from an adult with an advanced solid tumor such as melanoma, head and neck, liver or kidney cancer.

As for this clone: At the DNA level, this CDR3 is encoded by other sequences in the same sample as well. V and J are TRBV28 and TRBJ2-7; 8 bases match TRBD1. The CDR3 consists of 13 residues. Trimming cost V 6 bases and J 3 bases; bases outside gene matches: 4. The germline CDR1 and CDR2 sequences are MDHEN and SYDVKM. CDR3 sequence (DNA): TGTGCCAGCAGCATCGGACAGGGCTACGAGCAGTACTTC. It codes for CASSIGQGYEQYF. Full variable domain (outside the CDR3, taken from reference TRBV28 and TRBJ2-7): DVKVTQSSRYLVKRTGEKVFLECVQDMDHENMFWYRQDPGLGLRLIYFSYDVKMKEKGDIPEGYSVSREKKERFSLILESASTNQTSMYLCASSIGQGYEQYFGPGTRLTVT.

CDR3 sequence reads: CASSRTGTGAVVAQYF. The CDR3 DNA reads as TGTGCCAGCAGCCGGACCGGGACAGGGGCGGTGGTAGCCCAGTACTTC. This chain uses TRBV14 with TRBJ2-5; 10 nucleotides match TRBD1. The V segment lost 4 bases and the J segment 9 bases; nucleotides outside the gene matches: 14. This CDR3 has 16 residues. The V gene's germline CDR1 is SGHDN and CDR2 FVKESK.

This clone showed up just once. The genes are TRBV7-9 and TRBJ1-1; 8 bases are a match to TRBD1. The CDR3 runs to 17 residues. J lost 1 base, V lost 6 bases, and 13 bases had no gene match. Looked up from germline, CDR1 is SEHNR and CDR2 is FQNEAQ (reference sequence). CDR3 in DNA: TGTGCCAGCAGTCTCTCACGGGACAGGCCAAGGAACACTGAAGCTTTCTTT. This codes for CASSLSRDRPRNTEAFF.

The gene calls are TRBV10-3 and TRBJ2-3; possibly TRBD1 for D (5 bases). The germline V gene encodes CDR1 ENHRY and CDR2 SYGVKD. V was trimmed by 9 bases and J by 5 bases, leaving 15 bases between them. The CDR3 has 13 residues. The CDR3: CAMGRQGRDTQYF. The CDR3 bases are TGTGCCATGGGGCGGCAGGGAAGAGATACGCAGTATTTT.